The clone carrying this T cell receptor (beta chain) was seen a handful of times. The antigen remains unidentified. Treatment of the sample: oral pan-JAK inhibitor, 5-10 mg twice daily. Sampling of alopecia areata patients yielded lesional scalp punch biopsies as well as peripheral blood. This record belongs to a study of CD8+ T cells in alopecia areata. The study's findings and limits: Treatment with tofacitinib significantly lowered scalp clonality and reduced expanded CD8+ clones among the top 100.

This CDR3 is built from 15 residues. The ends were cut back, 4 bases at V and 1 base at J, with 15 bases in the middle. The germline CDR1 and CDR2 sequences are SQVTM and ANQGSEA. RNA extraction and reverse transcription yielded cDNA as sequencing template. Repertoires were generated with immunoSEQ multiplex PCR, while TCRdb's copy carries only in-frame clones and drops some. The data hold about 190,000 clones, with roughly 64% observed a single time. The TCR sequence derives from a human donor with alopecia areata. Sequences were derived from CD4+ T cells sorted from blood, sampled at week 4, from a patient treated with tofacitinib. V usage is TRBV29-1 and J usage is TRBJ2-3; perhaps D is TRBD1 or TRBD2 (5 bases each). The CDR3 DNA sequence: TGCAGCGTTGCGGTGGGGGTAATAGGCACAGATACGCAGTATTTT. Amino acids: CSVAVGVIGTDTQYF.